These T cell receptor beta chains were read from a single sample in a study of shared clonotypes between healthy human individuals. Here immunoSEQ multiplex PCR was the method, and the copy in TCRdb shows in-frame clones only, minus some. The sample records millions of clones, 85% to 95% being singletons. Sample: naive CD4+ T cells sorted from blood. The receptors were gathered from a man aged 18 to 30 in good health. The CDR3 runs from the conserved cysteine through the conserved F or W. The D gene is left open where the match is weak. Clone sizes are given selectively: once, few, many, or a class where the clone is expanded.

len: 14; d_gene: -; j_gene: TRBJ1-4; v_gene: TRBV5-6; abundance: -; CDR3aa: CASSFPGLSEKLFF; CDR3nt: TGTGCCAGCAGCTTTCCAGGTCTGAGCGAAAAACTGTTTTTT
len: 13; d_gene: -; j_gene: TRBJ2-1; v_gene: TRBV5-1; abundance: -; CDR3aa: CASSPDIYNEQFF; CDR3nt: TGCGCCAGCAGCCCTGACATCTACAATGAGCAGTTCTTC
len: 16; d_gene: TRBD1; j_gene: TRBJ2-7; v_gene: TRBV11-3; abundance: -; CDR3aa: CASSPTTGQGAYEQYF; CDR3nt: TGTGCCAGCAGCCCTACGACCGGACAGGGGGCTTACGAGCAGTACTTC
len: 15; d_gene: -; j_gene: TRBJ1-5; v_gene: TRBV5-1; abundance: -; CDR3aa: CASSPDSESGQPQHF; CDR3nt: TGCGCCAGCAGCCCGGACAGTGAGTCGGGTCAGCCCCAGCATTTT
len: 17; d_gene: -; j_gene: TRBJ2-2; v_gene: TRBV1; abundance: -; CDR3aa: CTSSQGRTSENTGELFF; CDR3nt: TGCACCAGCAGCCAAGGTCGTACTAGCGAGAACACCGGGGAGCTGTTTTTT
len: 13; d_gene: -; j_gene: TRBJ2-5; v_gene: TRBV18; abundance: -; CDR3aa: CASSLGGKETQYF; CDR3nt: TGTGCCAGCTCACTTGGAGGCAAAGAGACCCAGTACTTC
len: 18; d_gene: TRBD1; j_gene: TRBJ1-1; v_gene: TRBV25-1; abundance: -; CDR3aa: CASSEEDRGSPQNTEAFF; CDR3nt: TGTGCCAGCAGTGAAGAGGACAGGGGGAGCCCCCAGAACACTGAAGCTTTCTTT
len: 15; d_gene: TRBD2; j_gene: TRBJ2-7; v_gene: TRBV28; abundance: -; CDR3aa: CASSLSGSGGPEQYF; CDR3nt: TGTGCCAGCAGTTTATCGGGTAGCGGGGGCCCTGAGCAGTACTTC
len: 16; d_gene: -; j_gene: TRBJ2-1; v_gene: TRBV6-1; abundance: -; CDR3aa: CASSELAGTPYNEQFF; CDR3nt: TGTGCCAGCAGTGAACTTGCGGGGACCCCCTACAATGAGCAGTTCTTC
len: 19; d_gene: TRBD1; j_gene: TRBJ1-6; v_gene: TRBV7-6; abundance: -; CDR3aa: CASSLVGRGKVPYNSPLHF; CDR3nt: TGTGCCAGCAGCTTAGTAGGCAGGGGGAAGGTCCCCTATAATTCACCCCTCCACTTT
len: 15; d_gene: TRBD1; j_gene: TRBJ2-1; v_gene: TRBV6-4; abundance: -; CDR3aa: CASSEQGANVVEQFF; CDR3nt: TGTGCCAGCAGTGAACAGGGGGCGAATGTTGTTGAGCAGTTCTTC
len: 14; d_gene: -; j_gene: TRBJ1-1; v_gene: TRBV27; abundance: few; CDR3aa: CASSLMGQETEAFF; CDR3nt: TGTGCCAGCAGTTTAATGGGGCAGGAGACTGAAGCTTTCTTT
len: 13; d_gene: TRBD1; j_gene: TRBJ2-5; v_gene: TRBV19; abundance: -; CDR3aa: CASGQGIRETQYF; CDR3nt: TGTGCTTCGGGACAGGGGATTCGGGAGACCCAGTACTTC
len: 14; d_gene: -; j_gene: TRBJ2-7; v_gene: TRBV7-2; abundance: -; CDR3aa: CASSTWDKSYEQYF; CDR3nt: TGTGCCAGCAGCACTTGGGACAAGTCCTACGAGCAGTACTTC
len: 11; d_gene: -; j_gene: TRBJ1-1; v_gene: TRBV20-1; abundance: -; CDR3aa: CSASRTAKAFF; CDR3nt: TGCAGTGCTAGCCGGACGGCCAAAGCTTTCTTT
len: 14; d_gene: -; j_gene: TRBJ2-7; v_gene: TRBV6-1; abundance: -; CDR3aa: CASKKPNSVYEQYF; CDR3nt: TGTGCCAGCAAGAAACCGAACAGTGTCTACGAGCAGTACTTC
len: 14; d_gene: -; j_gene: TRBJ1-1; v_gene: TRBV5-6; abundance: once; CDR3aa: CASSLPGLNTEAFF; CDR3nt: TGTGCCAGCAGCTTGCCGGGCCTGAACACTGAAGCTTTCTTT
len: 13; d_gene: TRBD1; j_gene: TRBJ1-3; v_gene: TRBV5-1; abundance: -; CDR3aa: CATPGQGENTIYF; CDR3nt: TGCGCCACCCCGGGACAGGGTGAAAACACCATATATTTT
len: 13; d_gene: -; j_gene: TRBJ1-6; v_gene: TRBV27; abundance: once; CDR3aa: CASSLSFESPLHF; CDR3nt: TGTGCCAGCAGTTTATCGTTCGAGTCACCCCTCCACTTT